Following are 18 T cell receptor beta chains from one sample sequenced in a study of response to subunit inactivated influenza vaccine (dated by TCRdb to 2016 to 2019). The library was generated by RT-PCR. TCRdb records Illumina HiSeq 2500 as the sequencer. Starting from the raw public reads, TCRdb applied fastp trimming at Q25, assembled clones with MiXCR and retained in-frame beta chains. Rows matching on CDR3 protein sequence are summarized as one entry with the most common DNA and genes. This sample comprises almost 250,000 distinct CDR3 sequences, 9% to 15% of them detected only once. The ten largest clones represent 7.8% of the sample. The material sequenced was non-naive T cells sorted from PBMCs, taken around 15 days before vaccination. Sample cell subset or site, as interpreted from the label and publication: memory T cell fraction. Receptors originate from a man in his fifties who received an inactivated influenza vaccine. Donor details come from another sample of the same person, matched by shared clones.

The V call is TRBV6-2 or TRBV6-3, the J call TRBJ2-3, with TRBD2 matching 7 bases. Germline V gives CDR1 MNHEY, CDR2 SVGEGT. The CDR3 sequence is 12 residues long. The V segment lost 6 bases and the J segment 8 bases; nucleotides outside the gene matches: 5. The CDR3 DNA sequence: TGTGCCAGCAGGAGGGAGGGCGGTACGCAGTATTTT. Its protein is CASRREGGTQYF.

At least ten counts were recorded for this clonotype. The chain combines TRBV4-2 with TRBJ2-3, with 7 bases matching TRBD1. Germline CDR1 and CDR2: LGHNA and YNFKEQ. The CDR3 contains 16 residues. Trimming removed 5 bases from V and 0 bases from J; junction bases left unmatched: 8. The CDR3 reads CASSTRQGTSTDTQYF. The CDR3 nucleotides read TGTGCCAGCAGCACGCGACAGGGAACTAGCACAGATACGCAGTATTTT.

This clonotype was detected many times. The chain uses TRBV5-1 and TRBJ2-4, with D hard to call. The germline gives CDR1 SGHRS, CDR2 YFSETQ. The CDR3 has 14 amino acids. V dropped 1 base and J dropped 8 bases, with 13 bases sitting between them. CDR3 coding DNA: TGCGCCAGCAGCTTGATCCAGATAACGGACATTCAGTACTTC. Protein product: CASSLIQITDIQYF.

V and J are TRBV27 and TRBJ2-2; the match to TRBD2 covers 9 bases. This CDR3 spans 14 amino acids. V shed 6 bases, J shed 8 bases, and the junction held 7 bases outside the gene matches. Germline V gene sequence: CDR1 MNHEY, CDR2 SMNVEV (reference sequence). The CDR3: CASSGGTSPGELFF. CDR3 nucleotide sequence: TGTGCCAGCAGCGGAGGGACTAGCCCAGGGGAGCTGTTTTTT.

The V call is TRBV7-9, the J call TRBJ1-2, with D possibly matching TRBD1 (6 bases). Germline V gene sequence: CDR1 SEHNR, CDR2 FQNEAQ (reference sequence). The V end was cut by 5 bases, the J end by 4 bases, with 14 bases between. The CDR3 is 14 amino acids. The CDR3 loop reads CASSQGSTGYGYTF. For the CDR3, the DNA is TGTGCCAGCAGCCAGGGTTCGACAGGCTATGGCTACACCTTC.

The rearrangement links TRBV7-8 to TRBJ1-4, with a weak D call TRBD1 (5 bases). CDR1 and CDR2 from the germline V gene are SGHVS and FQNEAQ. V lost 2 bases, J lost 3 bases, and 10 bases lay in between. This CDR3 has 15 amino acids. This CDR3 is CASSLSGHPNEKLFF. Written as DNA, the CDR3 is TGTGCCAGCAGCTTATCTGGACACCCTAATGAAAAACTGTTTTTT.

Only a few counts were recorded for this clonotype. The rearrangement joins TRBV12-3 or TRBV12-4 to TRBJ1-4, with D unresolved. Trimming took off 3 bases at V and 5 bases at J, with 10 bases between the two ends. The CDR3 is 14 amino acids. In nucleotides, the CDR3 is TGTGCCAGCAGTTTTCGGCAGAGGAATGAAAAACTGTTTTTT. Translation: CASSFRQRNEKLFF.

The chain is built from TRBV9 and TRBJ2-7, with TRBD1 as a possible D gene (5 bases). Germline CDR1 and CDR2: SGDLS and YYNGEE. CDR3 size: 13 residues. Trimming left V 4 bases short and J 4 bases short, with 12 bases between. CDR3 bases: TGTGCCAGCAGCCCAGGGTCTGGGTACGAGCAGTACTTC. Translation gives CASSPGSGYEQYF.

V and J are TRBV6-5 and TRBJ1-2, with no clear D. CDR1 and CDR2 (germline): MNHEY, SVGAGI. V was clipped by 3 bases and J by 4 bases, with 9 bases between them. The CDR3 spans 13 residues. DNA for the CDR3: TGTGCCAGCAGTTATACATCCGGCTATGGCTACACCTTC. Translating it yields CASSYTSGYGYTF.

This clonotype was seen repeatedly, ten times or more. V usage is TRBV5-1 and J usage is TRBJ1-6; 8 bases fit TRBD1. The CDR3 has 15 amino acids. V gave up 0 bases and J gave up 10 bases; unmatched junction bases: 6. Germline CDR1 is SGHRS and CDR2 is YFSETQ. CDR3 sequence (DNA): TGCGCCAGCAGCTTGGTGACAGGGGTAAGCTCACCCCTCCACTTT. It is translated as CASSLVTGVSSPLHF.

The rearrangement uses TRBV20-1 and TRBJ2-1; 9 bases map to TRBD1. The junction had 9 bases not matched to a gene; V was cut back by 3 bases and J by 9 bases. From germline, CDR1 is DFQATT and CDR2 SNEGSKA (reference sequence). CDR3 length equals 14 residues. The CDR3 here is CSAREPGTGFEQFF. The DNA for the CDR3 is TGCAGTGCTAGGGAGCCCGGGACAGGGTTTGAGCAGTTCTTC.

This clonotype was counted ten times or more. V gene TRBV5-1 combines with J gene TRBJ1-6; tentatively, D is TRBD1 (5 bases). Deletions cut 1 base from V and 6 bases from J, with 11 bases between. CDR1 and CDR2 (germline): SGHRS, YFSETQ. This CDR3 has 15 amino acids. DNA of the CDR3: TGCGCCAGCAGCTTGACTCAGGGAGCTAATTCACCCCTCCACTTT. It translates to CASSLTQGANSPLHF.

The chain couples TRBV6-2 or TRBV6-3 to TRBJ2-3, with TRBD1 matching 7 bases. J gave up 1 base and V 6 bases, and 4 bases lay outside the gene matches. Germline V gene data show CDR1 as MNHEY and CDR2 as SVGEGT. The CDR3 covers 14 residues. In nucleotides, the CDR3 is TGTGCCAGCAGCTACCAGGGGGGCACAGATACGCAGTATTTT. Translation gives CASSYQGGTDTQYF.

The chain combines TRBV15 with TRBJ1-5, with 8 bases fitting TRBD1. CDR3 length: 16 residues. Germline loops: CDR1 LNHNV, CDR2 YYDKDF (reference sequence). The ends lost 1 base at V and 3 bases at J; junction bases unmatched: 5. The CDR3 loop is CATSRVNRGYNQPQHF. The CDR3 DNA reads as TGTGCCACCAGCAGAGTCAACAGGGGGTACAATCAGCCCCAGCATTTT.

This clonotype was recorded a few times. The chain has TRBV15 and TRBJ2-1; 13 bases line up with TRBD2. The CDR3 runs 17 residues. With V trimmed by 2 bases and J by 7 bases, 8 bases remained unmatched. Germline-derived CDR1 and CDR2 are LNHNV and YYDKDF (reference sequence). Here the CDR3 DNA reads TGTGCCACCAGCAGAAGACTAGCGGGAGGTCTTAGGAATGAGCAGTTCTTC. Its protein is CATSRRLAGGLRNEQFF.

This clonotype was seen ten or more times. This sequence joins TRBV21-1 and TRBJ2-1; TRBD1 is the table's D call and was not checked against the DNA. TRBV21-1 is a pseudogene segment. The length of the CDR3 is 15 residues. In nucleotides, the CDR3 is TGTGCCAGCAGCTTTCCGGGGGGGCGTTCTAATGAGCAGTTCTTC. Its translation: CASSFPGGRSNEQFF.

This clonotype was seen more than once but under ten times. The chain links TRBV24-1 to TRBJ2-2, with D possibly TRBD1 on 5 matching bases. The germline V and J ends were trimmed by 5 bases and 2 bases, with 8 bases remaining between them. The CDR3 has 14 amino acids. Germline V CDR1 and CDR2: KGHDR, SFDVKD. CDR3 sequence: CATSATANTGELFF. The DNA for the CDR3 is TGTGCCACCAGTGCGACAGCAAACACCGGGGAGCTGTTTTTT.

Written as DNA, the CDR3 is TGTGCCTGGAGTGTACTTGGGAATGAGCAGTTCTTC. Translation: CAWSVLGNEQFF. The J gene is TRBJ2-1, the V gene TRBV30; the D is unclear. The CDR3 is 12 residues long. The germline gives CDR1 GTSNPN, CDR2 SVGIG (reference sequence). Trimming pared 0 bases from V and 7 bases from J, leaving 7 bases between.